One TCR beta chain is described in this entry. Blood specimens came from baseline, cycle 4 day 1, and cycle 7 day 1. The data were produced by immunoSEQ multiplex PCR, yet TCRdb's version contains in-frame clones alone and is incomplete. The sample has approximately 49,000 clones; 85% are singletons. This entry comes from a study of OX40 agonist ivuxolimab in advanced cancers. Across the study: In this cohort, patients received ivuxolimab, an agonistic anti-OX40 (CD134) antibody. Under the entry rules, prior anti-PD-1, anti-PD-L1 or anti-CTLA-4 therapy was allowed, and 35% to 40% had some.

The clonotype was recovered from an adult with an advanced solid tumor such as melanoma, head and neck, liver or kidney cancer. Source: CD4+ or CD8+ T cells sorted from blood, taken in a trial of the OX40 agonist ivuxolimab.

For the CDR3, the DNA is TGTGCCAGCAGGGGTTCCCCACTGGGTCCCCAGGATAATGAGCAGTTCTTC. It specifies CASRGSPLGPQDNEQFF. V is TRBV7-6 and J is TRBJ2-1; D gene uncertain. The CDR3 is 17 residues long. Germline V CDR1 and CDR2: SGHVS, FNYEAQ. The V and J ends lost 6 bases and 7 bases respectively, with 25 bases between them.